This TCR beta chain was recorded in a study of T cells in Graves' hyperthyroidism and ophthalmopathy. Amplification yielded TCR beta CDR3 regions, with RNA transcripts as the source. Researchers ran a first-round RT-PCR on the TCR CDR3 using the HTBI primer set. TCRdb ran MiXCR on the multiplex PCR reads and lists one entry per CDR3 protein. The top ten clones hold 10% to 15% of a sample with roughly 250,000 distinct CDR3 sequences, more than 12% of them seen once. This clonotype was picked up many times. The germline V and J ends were trimmed by 3 bases and 3 bases, with 8 bases remaining between them. Germline CDR1 is MRHNA and CDR2 is SNTAGT. The CDR3 length is 14 residues.

The sample comprised blood. The clonotype was recovered from a woman aged 40-49 years with Graves' hyperthyroidism that later progressed to Graves' ophthalmopathy. The chain has TRBV6-4 and TRBJ2-2; maybe TRBD2 (6 bases). CDR3: CASSELADTGELFF. As DNA, the CDR3 is TGTGCCAGCAGTGAATTAGCGGACACCGGGGAGCTGTTTTTT.